This T cell receptor (beta chain) comes out of a study of T cells after yellow fever vaccination. Whole-study results and caveats: Abundant clonotypes (contaminants from the bulk population) could be present in FACS-sorted repertoires. Primary-vaccination clones mostly resurfaced post-booster (approximately 96% CD4, roughly 87% CD8). The CD4 compartment and the CD8 compartment contained a small share of clonotypes in common.

This clonotype was counted between two and nine times. Its antigen remains unknown. Making TCR cDNA involved 5'RACE template switching, which added UMIs and a universal primer site. MiXCR was run by TCRdb on the 5' RACE reads, yielding one entry per CDR3 protein. The sample holds 550,000 to 750,000 distinct CDR3 sequences, roughly 14% seen once. The CDR3 runs 13 residues. CDR1 is SGHNT, CDR2 YYREEE, per germline (reference sequence). V lost 3 bases, J lost 3 bases, and 9 bases lay in between. The sample consisted of PBMCs, taken on the day of the yellow fever booster vaccination. This receptor was obtained from a man aged 25-40 years who received the YFV17D yellow fever vaccine. This chain joins TRBV5-4 and TRBJ2-5, with D hard to call. The CDR3 nucleotides read TGTGCCAGCAGCTCGAACACTAAAGAGACCCAGTACTTC. It translates to CASSSNTKETQYF.